Each of the 7 T cell receptor beta chains below was sequenced from the same sample in a study of blood T cell repertoires in COVID-19. The protocol was immunoSEQ multiplex PCR, while the TCRdb copy is restricted to in-frame clones and leaves out a portion. The data hold fewer than 120,000 clones, with 80% to 90% observed a single time. Sequenced input: peripheral blood. All receptors come from a woman aged 55 to 70 with acute or convalescent COVID-19.

The chain links TRBV4-1 to TRBJ1-3; D unresolved. Germline CDR1 is MGHRA and CDR2 is YSYEKL. This CDR3 spans 14 amino acids. V was trimmed by 0 bases and J by 7 bases, leaving 10 bases between them. The CDR3 DNA reads TGCGCCAGCAGCCAAGAGGCCAGGAGGAACACCATATATTTT. It specifies CASSQEARRNTIYF.

This chain joins TRBV4-2 and TRBJ2-1; 11 bases are a match to TRBD2. Trimming cost V 2 bases and J 6 bases; bases outside gene matches: 6. This CDR3 is 16 amino acids long. The germline V gene encodes CDR1 LGHNA and CDR2 YNFKEQ. The CDR3 loop is CASSQPGTSGANEQFF. The CDR3 region has the DNA TGTGCCAGCAGCCAACCCGGGACTAGCGGTGCCAATGAGCAGTTCTTC.

The chain recombines TRBV7-8 with TRBJ2-1; 9 bases map to TRBD1. Trimming cost V 1 base and J 9 bases; bases outside gene matches: 19. The CDR3 extends over 19 amino acids. CDR1 SGHVS and CDR2 FQNEAQ come from the germline V gene. The CDR3 sequence: CASSLVHGQGKKVQPEQFF. The CDR3 DNA sequence: TGTGCCAGCAGCTTAGTGCATGGACAGGGGAAAAAAGTACAACCTGAGCAGTTCTTC.

The chain joins TRBV7-2 to TRBJ2-2; 11 bases line up with TRBD2. CDR3 length equals 15 residues. Germline V CDR1 and CDR2: SGHTA, FQGNSA. V lost 1 base, J lost 7 bases, and 2 bases stayed unmatched. The CDR3 DNA reads TGTGCCAGCAGCTTAGTAGCGGGGGGGCACGGGGAGCTGTTTTTT. Translated, it gives CASSLVAGGHGELFF.

This clone counts as medium-sized. This chain joins TRBV7-9 and TRBJ1-1; no definite D call. CDR1 SEHNR and CDR2 FQNEAQ come from the germline V gene (reference sequence). Trimming took 5 bases from V and 0 from J, leaving 10 bases between them. This CDR3 is built from 14 residues. The CDR3, as DNA: TGTGCCAGCAGCAACGGTAAAATGAACACTGAAGCTTTCTTT. Translating it yields CASSNGKMNTEAFF.

This rearrangement joins TRBV28 to TRBJ1-2; the D is unclear. V was clipped by 5 bases and J by 1 base, with 17 bases between them. The V gene's germline CDR1 is MDHEN and CDR2 SYDVKM. The CDR3 runs 16 residues. The CDR3: CASSTNPSLFNYGYTF. CDR3 in DNA: TGTGCCAGCAGTACTAACCCCAGCCTTTTTAACTATGGCTACACCTTC.

The chain couples TRBV6-6 to TRBJ2-1; D gene unclear. Germline V gene data show CDR1 as MNHNY and CDR2 as SVGAGI (reference sequence). The CDR3 runs to 12 residues. Trimming cost V 10 bases and J 7 bases, with 14 bases left between them. For the CDR3, the DNA is TGTGCCACTTCGACCCCCGGGAATGAGCAGTTCTTC. It codes for CATSTPGNEQFF.